The 25 T cell receptor beta chains in this list originate from one sample, sequenced in a study of cytomegalovirus exposure and HLA in healthy donors. PCR used 60 Vbeta primers and 13 Jbeta primers. The table came from immunoSEQ multiplex PCR; TCRdb's copy has only in-frame clones and leaves some out. Its table records roughly 100,000 clones. The sequenced sample was PBMCs. The origin of the receptors is a man aged 35-49 years in good health and CMV-seronegative.

This chain links TRBV4-1 with TRBJ1-2; D possibly corresponds to TRBD1 (6 bases). CDR3 size: 15 residues. The V end lost 3 bases, the J end lost 2 bases, and 13 bases lay between the germline ends. Germline V gene data show CDR1 as MGHRA and CDR2 as YSYEKL. Here the CDR3 DNA reads TGCGCCAGCAGCCAGTTTTTGCAGGGGAACTATGGCTACACCTTC. It encodes CASSQFLQGNYGYTF.

This rearrangement joins TRBV6-1 to TRBJ1-5, with TRBD1 matching over 8 bases. The V gene's germline CDR1 is MNHNS and CDR2 SASEGT. J lost 7 bases, V lost 0 bases, and 5 bases had no gene match. CDR3 length equals 15 residues. The CDR3 region is CASSEAQGAAQPQHF. In DNA, the CDR3 is TGTGCCAGCAGTGAAGCGCAGGGGGCGGCGCAGCCCCAGCATTTT.

The V call is TRBV5-1, the J call TRBJ1-1; the match to TRBD1 covers 10 bases. V dropped 5 bases and J dropped 0; count of bases not matched to a gene: 7. The CDR3 loop spans 16 amino acids. Germline CDR1 SGHRS, CDR2 YFSETQ. In nucleotides, the CDR3 is TGCGCCAGCAGTCCGGGACAGGGGTACATGAACACTGAAGCTTTCTTT. Translated: CASSPGQGYMNTEAFF.

The gene calls are TRBV10-1 and TRBJ2-3; 8 nucleotides agree with TRBD2. The CDR3 is made up of 15 amino acids. Per the germline V gene, CDR1 is WNHNN and CDR2 is SYGVQD (reference sequence). V shed 1 base and J 3 bases; nucleotides not matched to a gene: 3. CDR3 coding DNA: TGCGCCAGCAGTGAGTTTAGCGGGAATACAGATACGCAGTATTTT. Its translation: CASSEFSGNTDTQYF.

This chain joins TRBV6-5 and TRBJ1-5; weak D call: TRBD1 (5 bases). The CDR3 is 14 amino acids. Trimming took off 10 bases at V and 5 bases at J, with 18 bases between the two ends. CDR1 MNHEY and CDR2 SVGAGI come from the germline V gene. CDR3 residues: CATLDTLRDQPQHF. CDR3 sequence (DNA): TGTGCCACCTTGGACACACTCAGAGATCAGCCCCAGCATTTT.

V is TRBV18 and J is TRBJ2-3; D gene ambiguous. Germline V gene data show CDR1 as KGHSH and CDR2 as LQKENI. Trimming shortened V by 2 bases and J by 6 bases, and 6 bases separated the two germline ends. CDR3 length: 12 amino acids. For the CDR3, the DNA is TGTGCCAGCTCACCAGATGGCGATACGCAGTATTTT. Its protein product is CASSPDGDTQYF.

The rearrangement joins TRBV6-6 to TRBJ1-3, with D unresolved. This CDR3 contains 12 residues. Trimming shortened V by 2 bases and J by 8 bases, and 7 bases separated the two germline ends. Germline-derived CDR1 and CDR2 are MNHNY and SVGAGI (reference sequence). The CDR3 reads CASSYGVDTIYF. DNA for the CDR3: TGTGCCAGCAGTTACGGAGTTGACACCATATATTTT.

The chain employs TRBV7-9 and TRBJ1-1; TRBD1 is a possible D gene (5 bases). Germline values: CDR1 SEHNR, CDR2 FQNEAQ (reference sequence). V was pared by 7 bases and J by 4 bases, with 16 bases between. The CDR3 sequence is 14 residues long. CDR3 sequence reads: CASNPSGETTEAFF. CDR3 bases: TGTGCCAGCAACCCCTCGGGGGAGACCACTGAAGCTTTCTTT.

The chain joins TRBV5-1 to TRBJ2-3; 7 bases line up with TRBD2. This CDR3 has 15 residues. Germline V gene lookup returns CDR1 SGHRS and CDR2 YFSETQ. The V gene end was trimmed by 4 bases and the J gene end by 1 base; junction bases not matched to a gene: 6. The CDR3 sequence is CASSPGLEGTDTQYF. The DNA for the CDR3 is TGCGCCAGCAGCCCCGGACTAGAAGGCACAGATACGCAGTATTTT. Variable domain in full (rest from reference TRBV5-1 and TRBJ2-3): KAGVTQTPRYLIKTRGQQVTLSCSPISGHRSVSWYQQTPGQGLQFLFEYFSETQRNKGNFPGRFSGRQFSNSRSEMNVSTLELGDSALYLCASSPGLEGTDTQYFGPGTRLTVL.

V gene TRBV5-4 combines with J gene TRBJ1-2, with 10 bases lining up with TRBD1. The J segment lost 5 bases and the V segment lost 4 bases, leaving 8 bases of the junction unmatched. Per the germline V gene, CDR1 is SGHNT and CDR2 is YYREEE (reference sequence). This CDR3 comprises 15 residues. The CDR3 is CASSPNGQGGYGYTF. The CDR3 DNA is TGTGCCAGCAGCCCTAACGGACAGGGGGGGTATGGCTACACCTTC.

This chain connects TRBV15 to TRBJ2-1; no reliable D call. CDR3 length equals 14 residues. V lost 8 bases and J lost 0, with 11 bases in between. The germline V gene encodes CDR1 LNHNV and CDR2 YYDKDF (reference sequence). CDR3 nucleotide sequence: TGTGCCACCCTTAGCTCAGACTCCTACAATGAGCAGTTCTTC. Translation gives CATLSSDSYNEQFF.

The rearrangement joins TRBV4-1 to TRBJ2-3; TRBD2 matches at 13 bases. V shed 2 bases, J shed 3 bases, and the junction held 8 bases outside the gene matches. The CDR3 has 18 residues. Germline values: CDR1 MGHRA, CDR2 YSYEKL. The CDR3 bases are TGCGCCAGCAGCCAACTGAGTACTAGCGGGGGGGCAACAGATACGCAGTATTTT. Protein: CASSQLSTSGGATDTQYF.

The gene calls are TRBV5-1 and TRBJ2-7, with a weak D call TRBD1 (6 bases). The length of the CDR3 is 13 residues. Trimming left V 4 bases short and J 3 bases short, with 11 bases between. Germline V lookup: CDR1 SGHRS, CDR2 YFSETQ. The CDR3 is CASSPGQFYEQYF. CDR3 in DNA: TGCGCCAGCAGCCCCGGACAGTTCTACGAGCAGTACTTC.

The rearrangement uses TRBV28 and TRBJ2-7, with TRBD1 matching 9 bases. Trimming took 4 bases from V and 5 from J; bases not matched to a gene: 9. Germline V CDR1 and CDR2: MDHEN, SYDVKM. This CDR3 region has 15 residues. The CDR3 DNA reads TGTGCCAGCAGTTCGGCCGGGACAGGGACCCACGAGCAGTACTTC. Protein: CASSSAGTGTHEQYF.

The chain links TRBV19 to TRBJ2-7; D is perhaps TRBD1 (5 bases). Per germline, CDR1 LNHDA and CDR2 SQIVND (reference sequence). There are 12 residues in the CDR3. Trimming left V 6 bases short and J 4 bases short, with 10 bases between. The CDR3 loop is CASSTDRYEQYF. CDR3 coding DNA: TGTGCCAGTAGCACAGACAGATACGAGCAGTACTTC.

The rearrangement uses TRBV6-5 and TRBJ1-2; D is uncertain. The V gene lost 6 bases and the J gene lost 4 bases, with 12 bases spanning the gap. Germline loops: CDR1 MNHEY, CDR2 SVGAGI. The CDR3 is made up of 13 amino acids. CDR3 in DNA: TGTGCCAGCAGCTTCTCCGGAGGCTATGGCTACACCTTC. Amino acids: CASSFSGGYGYTF.

V gene TRBV14 combines with J gene TRBJ1-3; the D gene is possibly TRBD1 (6 bases). The CDR3 has 16 amino acids. The germline V gene encodes CDR1 SGHDN and CDR2 FVKESK. The V gene lost 1 base and the J gene lost 4 bases, with 14 bases spanning the gap. The CDR3 here is CASSQVGLGAGNTIYF. CDR3 in DNA: TGTGCCAGCAGCCAAGTGGGGCTGGGGGCAGGAAACACCATATATTTT.

The rearrangement uses TRBV7-9 and TRBJ2-1; TRBD1 matches at 10 bases. J was trimmed by 5 bases and V by 5 bases; bases with no gene match: 9. The CDR3 sequence is 16 residues long. Germline values: CDR1 SEHNR, CDR2 FQNEAQ (reference sequence). The DNA of the CDR3 is TGTGCCAGCAGCCCCCGGACAGGGGGGCCAGACAATGAGCAGTTCTTC. Its translation: CASSPRTGGPDNEQFF.

The CDR3 spells CASSLGVNSNQPQHF. For the CDR3, the DNA is TGTGCCAGCAGCTTGGGAGTAAATAGCAATCAGCCCCAGCATTTT. The chain employs TRBV5-8 and TRBJ1-5; the D is unclear. Per the germline V gene, CDR1 is SGHTS and CDR2 is YDEGEE. V was trimmed by 0 bases and J by 0 bases, leaving 7 bases between them. The CDR3 length is 15 residues.

The chain has TRBV9 and TRBJ1-2; 7 bases match TRBD1. CDR3 length: 14 residues. The V gene's germline CDR1 is SGDLS and CDR2 YYNGEE. V lost 0 bases, J lost 2 bases, and 1 base stayed unmatched. CDR3 bases: TGTGCCAGCAGCGTAGTGGGACAGAACTATGGCTACACCTTC. Its translation: CASSVVGQNYGYTF.

This rearrangement joins TRBV10-2 to TRBJ2-5; a possible D gene is TRBD2 (5 bases). Per the germline V gene, CDR1 is WSHSY and CDR2 is SAAADI. V lost 0 bases, J lost 2 bases, and 10 bases lay in between. This CDR3 region has 15 residues. The CDR3 sequence is CASSESRVAQETQYF. CDR3 in DNA: TGCGCCAGCAGTGAGTCGAGGGTTGCGCAAGAGACCCAGTACTTC.

The chain couples TRBV7-8 to TRBJ2-7, with 7 nucleotides matching TRBD2. Germline V gene sequence: CDR1 SGHVS, CDR2 FQNEAQ. The CDR3 length is 15 residues. Trimming at V came to 2 bases and at J to 5 bases, leaving 9 bases not matched to a gene. CDR3 nucleotides: TGTGCCAGCAGCTTAAGTGGGGGGGACTTCAACGAGCAGTACTTC. Translation gives CASSLSGGDFNEQYF.

The chain is built from TRBV7-9 and TRBJ2-4, with 8 bases lining up with TRBD1. With 3 bases clipped from V and 2 bases from J, the junction kept 3 bases outside the gene matches. There are 15 residues in the CDR3. Germline CDR1 is SEHNR and CDR2 is FQNEAQ (reference sequence). The CDR3 DNA reads as TGTGCCAGCAGCTTTAACAGGGGGTCCAAAAACATTCAGTACTTC. It yields the protein CASSFNRGSKNIQYF.

The chain employs TRBV5-4 and TRBJ2-5; D perhaps matches TRBD1 (5 bases). Per the germline V gene, CDR1 is SGHNT and CDR2 is YYREEE (reference sequence). Trimming removed 5 bases from V and 2 bases from J, with 13 bases in between. This CDR3 has 14 amino acids. In nucleotides, the CDR3 is TGTGCCAGCAGACGTGGGGCAGGGCAAGAGACCCAGTACTTC. This codes for CASRRGAGQETQYF.

The rearrangement links TRBV7-8 to TRBJ1-5, with D possibly matching TRBD1 (6 bases). Trimming stripped 6 bases from V and 3 bases from J, with 15 bases between. The germline V gene encodes CDR1 SGHVS and CDR2 FQNEAQ. The CDR3 sequence is 15 residues long. The CDR3 nucleotides are TGTGCCAGCAGTCAATCGACAGGATTCAATCAGCCCCAGCATTTT. Encoded protein: CASSQSTGFNQPQHF. Full variable domain (rest looked up from reference TRBV7-8 and TRBJ1-5): GAGVSQSPRYKVAKRGQDVALRCDPISGHVSLFWYQQALGQGPEFLTYFQNEAQLDKSGLPSDRFFAERPEGSVSTLKIQRTQQEDSAVYLCASSQSTGFNQPQHFGDGTRLSIL.